The entry below gives a single T cell receptor (beta chain) sequence along with its context. Its specificity is unknown. The CDR3 loop spans 13 amino acids. Trimming took off 2 bases at V and 7 bases at J, with 9 bases between the two ends. The V gene's germline CDR1 is SGHNT and CDR2 YYREEE (reference sequence). The source of the sample is a study of graft-versus-host responses after intestinal transplantation. Findings and caveats of the study: The study found high graft-versus-host to host-versus-graft clonal ratios in allografts of patients with graft-donor T cell macrochimerism. Present in recipient marrow, GvH clones included some that appeared first in ileum or blood.

The repertoire was sequenced with immunoSEQ multiplex PCR; TCRdb's copy has only in-frame clones and lacks some. The sample gives approximately 130,000 clones, roughly 92% of which show up once; around 0.16% is in the top ten. This TCR was recovered from a human donor who received an intestinal transplant. The chain employs TRBV5-4 and TRBJ2-2; D may match TRBD1 or TRBD2 (5 bases each). This specimen was unstimulated CD4+ T cells sorted from spleen or lymph node cells, taken before intestinal transplant. The CDR3 DNA reads TGTGCCAGCAGCTTCCGGGACCACGGGGAGCTGTTTTTT. It specifies CASSFRDHGELFF.